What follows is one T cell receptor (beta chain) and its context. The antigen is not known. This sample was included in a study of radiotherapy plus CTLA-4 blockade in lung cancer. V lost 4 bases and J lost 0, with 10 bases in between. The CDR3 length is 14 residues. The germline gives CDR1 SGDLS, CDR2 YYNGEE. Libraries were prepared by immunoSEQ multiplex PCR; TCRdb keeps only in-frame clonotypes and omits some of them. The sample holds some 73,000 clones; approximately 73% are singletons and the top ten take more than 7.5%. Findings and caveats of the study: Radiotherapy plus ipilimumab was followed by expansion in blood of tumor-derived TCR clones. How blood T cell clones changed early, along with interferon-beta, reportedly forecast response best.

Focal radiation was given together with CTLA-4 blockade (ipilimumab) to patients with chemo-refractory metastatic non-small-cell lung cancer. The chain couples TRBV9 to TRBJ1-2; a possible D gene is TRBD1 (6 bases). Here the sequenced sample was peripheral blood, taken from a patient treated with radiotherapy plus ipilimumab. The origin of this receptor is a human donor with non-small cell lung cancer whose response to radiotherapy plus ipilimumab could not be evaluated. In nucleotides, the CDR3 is TGTGCCAGCAGCCGGACAGCGACTAACTATGGCTACACCTTC. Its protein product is CASSRTATNYGYTF.